This T cell receptor (beta chain) came from a study of beta chain features in type 1 diabetes. The length of the CDR3 is 12 residues. Deletions cut 11 bases from V and 3 bases from J, with 13 bases between. Germline V gene data show CDR1 as ENHRY and CDR2 as SYGVKD. The investigators reverse transcribed all of the isolated RNA, so they sequenced expressed TCRB transcripts. Sequencing was performed with immunoSEQ multiplex PCR; in TCRdb, only in-frame clones are kept and a portion is missing. This table holds around 250,000 clones, 27% found once. This TCR was recovered from a man aged 30-40 years in good health. Source material: central memory CD4+ T cells from blood. V usage is TRBV10-3 and J usage is TRBJ1-1, with a possible D match to TRBD1 (6 bases). CDR3 sequence reads: CASRGQDTEAFF. DNA for the CDR3: TGTGCCTCCAGGGGCCAGGACACTGAAGCTTTCTTT.